Each of the 14 T cell receptor beta chains below was sequenced from the same sample in a study of PD-1 blockade in mismatch repair-deficient tumors. Clones were sequenced by immunoSEQ multiplex PCR, and TCRdb holds only the in-frame ones, with some missing. The top ten clones hold roughly 22% of a sample with about 40,000 clones, roughly three quarters of them seen once. The material was peripheral blood, obtained 4 weeks after starting pembrolizumab. The receptors originated from an adult with mismatch repair-deficient cancer.

V is TRBV11-2 and J is TRBJ2-3, with 8 bases lining up with TRBD2. The germline V gene has CDR1 SGHAT and CDR2 FQNNGV. V gave up 5 bases and J gave up 3 bases; unmatched junction bases: 7. The CDR3 extends over 15 amino acids. The CDR3 sequence is CASSHSGGDTDTQYF. CDR3 coding DNA: TGTGCCAGCAGCCACAGCGGGGGAGATACAGATACGCAGTATTTT.

By share of the sample, this clone is medium-sized. CDR3 region: CASSTAYEQYF. In DNA form, the CDR3 reads TGTGCCAGCAGCACAGCCTACGAGCAGTACTTC. The chain links TRBV7-9 to TRBJ2-7; D is unresolved. The CDR3 extends over 11 amino acids. V dropped 5 bases and J dropped 2 bases, with 4 bases sitting between them. Germline CDR1 reads SEHNR; CDR2 reads FQNEAQ (reference sequence).

This clone was seen more than once but under ten times. The chain has TRBV7-9 and TRBJ1-1; 7 nucleotides align to TRBD1. CDR1 and CDR2 from the germline V gene are SEHNR and FQNEAQ (reference sequence). The CDR3 totals 12 residues. Trimming at V came to 6 bases and at J to 7 bases, leaving 5 bases not matched to a gene. The CDR3 DNA sequence: TGTGCCAGCAGTCAACAGGGGATTGAAGCTTTCTTT. It codes for CASSQQGIEAFF.

The chain carries TRBV11-3 and TRBJ1-1, with D perhaps matching TRBD1 (5 bases). The CDR3 covers 17 residues. In germline, CDR1 is SGHNT, CDR2 YENEEA. Trimming removed 5 bases from V and 8 bases from J, with 27 bases in between. This CDR3 is CASSHMVSPWGLGEAFF. As DNA, the CDR3 is TGTGCCAGCAGCCATATGGTGTCTCCCTGGGGACTAGGGGAAGCTTTCTTT.

The rearrangement links TRBV30 to TRBJ1-4; TRBD1 might be the D (6 bases). V lost 2 bases, J lost 6 bases, and 10 bases lay in between. This CDR3 has 13 residues. Germline V gives CDR1 GTSNPN, CDR2 SVGIG (reference sequence). The CDR3 DNA follows: TGTGCCTGGAGTTCAGGGGCGGATGAAAAACTGTTTTTT. This codes for CAWSSGADEKLFF.

V and J are TRBV4-3 and TRBJ2-7, with 9 bases aligning to TRBD1. This CDR3 region has 18 residues. Germline CDR1 LGHNA, CDR2 YSLEER. Unmatched junction bases numbered 13, after V lost 0 bases and J lost 4 bases. CDR3 in DNA: TGCGCCAGCAGCCAAGAGCGATCCCCGGGACAGGGCGTTTACGAGCAGTACTTC. Its protein product is CASSQERSPGQGVYEQYF.

The rearrangement links TRBV15 to TRBJ2-7; the D is unclear. The germline V and J ends were trimmed by 1 base and 5 bases, with 12 bases remaining between them. This CDR3 region has 14 residues. Germline values: CDR1 LNHNV, CDR2 YYDKDF (reference sequence). CDR3 DNA sequence: TGTGCCACCAGCAGAGCTGGCCATGCGGACGAGCAGTACTTC. Amino acid sequence: CATSRAGHADEQYF. Looking up the rest from reference TRBV15 and TRBJ2-7 gives the full variable domain: DAMVIQNPRYQVTQFGKPVTLSCSQTLNHNVMYWYQQKSSQAPKLLFHYYDKDFNNEADTPDNFQSRRPNTSFCFLDIRSPGLGDTAMYLCATSRAGHADEQYFGPGTRLTVT.

This sequence joins TRBV2 and TRBJ1-5; D is undetermined. Germline values: CDR1 SNHLY, CDR2 FYNNEI. The V end was cut by 4 bases, the J end by 2 bases, with 6 bases between. This CDR3 has 13 amino acids. The DNA of the CDR3 is TGTGCCAGCAGTGGCGAGGGCAATCAGCCCCAGCATTTT. Its protein product is CASSGEGNQPQHF.

This clone appeared once. The CDR3 DNA reads TGTGCCAGCAGCCGAGGGACCGCCGTCACAGATACGCAGTATTTT. Protein sequence: CASSRGTAVTDTQYF. V and J are TRBV7-9 and TRBJ2-3; D may match TRBD1 or TRBD2 (5 bases each). Germline V gene data show CDR1 as SEHNR and CDR2 as FQNEAQ (reference sequence). Trimming removed 5 bases at V and 2 bases at J, with 14 bases between. CDR3 size: 15 residues.

The V call is TRBV28, the J call TRBJ2-7, with a possible D match to TRBD1 (6 bases). The CDR3 contains 15 residues. V was cut by 5 bases and J by 0 bases, with 14 bases left in between. CDR1 and CDR2 from the germline V gene are MDHEN and SYDVKM. The CDR3 region is CASSLPDRHSYEQYF. Here the CDR3 DNA reads TGTGCCAGCAGTCTCCCAGACAGGCACTCCTACGAGCAGTACTTC.

This sequence joins TRBV7-9 and TRBJ1-4, with D perhaps matching TRBD1 (5 bases). The CDR3 length is 14 residues. The V and J ends lost 3 bases and 7 bases respectively, with 12 bases between them. Per the germline V gene, CDR1 is SEHNR and CDR2 is FQNEAQ (reference sequence). CDR3 protein: CASSFGGSGEKLFF. The CDR3 nucleotides are TGTGCCAGCAGCTTCGGGGGAAGTGGTGAAAAACTGTTTTTT.

This clone has just one count. The rearrangement joins TRBV7-3 to TRBJ2-1; D unclear. V lost 8 bases and J 0 bases, leaving 14 bases between the germline ends. Looked up from germline, CDR1 is SGHTA and CDR2 is FQGTGA. The CDR3 length is 15 residues. Written as DNA, the CDR3 is TGTGCCAGCTCCAAGGACGTTCTCTCCTACAATGAGCAGTTCTTC. This encodes CASSKDVLSYNEQFF. The entire variable domain, with the rest obtained from reference TRBV7-3 and TRBJ2-1, is as follows: GAGVSQTPSNKVTEKGKYVELRCDPISGHTALYWYRQSLGQGPEFLIYFQGTGAADDSGLPNDRFFAVRPEGSVSTLKIQRTERGDSAVYLCASSKDVLSYNEQFFGPGTRLTVL.

In its sample, this clone was seen once. This chain joins TRBV5-1 and TRBJ2-1; TRBD1 might be the D (5 bases). The CDR3 is 12 amino acids. Between the trimmed V and J ends, which lost 2 bases and 7 bases, there was a span of 7 bases. Germline V gene lookup returns CDR1 SGHRS and CDR2 YFSETQ. The CDR3 nucleotides are TGCGCCAGCAGCTTAGGGGTTAATGAGCAGTTCTTC. Its protein is CASSLGVNEQFF.

This rearrangement joins TRBV5-1 to TRBJ2-2, with D uncertain. Germline lookup yields CDR1 SGHRS and CDR2 YFSETQ. Between the trimmed V and J ends, which lost 0 bases and 2 bases, there was a span of 11 bases. The CDR3 is made up of 16 amino acids. The CDR3 region is CASSLVGQVNTGELFF. The CDR3 coding sequence is TGCGCCAGCAGCTTGGTTGGGCAGGTAAACACCGGGGAGCTGTTTTTT. The whole variable domain, filled in from reference TRBV5-1 and TRBJ2-2, reads KAGVTQTPRYLIKTRGQQVTLSCSPISGHRSVSWYQQTPGQGLQFLFEYFSETQRNKGNFPGRFSGRQFSNSRSEMNVSTLELGDSALYLCASSLVGQVNTGELFFGEGSRLTVL.